This passage covers 9 T cell receptor beta chains from one sample sequenced in a study of T cell responses to AZD1222 COVID-19 vaccine. The protocol was immunoSEQ multiplex PCR, while the TCRdb copy is restricted to in-frame clones and leaves out a portion. The sample has fewer than 200,000 clones; around nine tenths are singletons. The sample in question was peripheral blood, obtained 28 days after the second AZD1222 dose. The receptors here all came from an adult who received the AZD1222 COVID-19 vaccine.

This chain links TRBV11-2 with TRBJ2-3; maybe TRBD2 (5 bases). V lost 2 bases and J lost 4, with 16 bases in between. The CDR3 is 16 amino acids. CDR1 is SGHAT, CDR2 FQNNGV, per germline. This CDR3 reads CASSLLASRSADTQYF. Here the CDR3 DNA reads TGTGCCAGCAGCTTATTGGCTAGCCGGTCGGCAGATACGCAGTATTTT.

The rearrangement joins TRBV21-1 to TRBJ1-5. TRBV21-1 is marked as a pseudogene. This CDR3 is 16 amino acids long. CDR3 protein: CASSKEEGRGIQPQHF. CDR3 bases: TGTGCCAGCAGCAAAGAGGAGGGGCGGGGGATCCAGCCCCAGCATTTT.

The table lists this clone with a count of one. This chain joins TRBV23-1 and TRBJ1-2, with 11 bases that match TRBD1. TRBV23-1 is labeled an ORF, and its function is uncertain. The V segment lost 6 bases and the J segment 3 bases; nucleotides outside the gene matches: 6. The CDR3 is 15 amino acids. The CDR3, as DNA: TGCGCCAGCAGGGGGACAGGGGGGAGTTACTATGGCTACACCTTC. Its protein product is CASRGTGGSYYGYTF.

The CDR3 sequence is CAWSEDEDGAFF. In DNA, the CDR3 is TGTGCCTGGAGCGAGGATGAGGACGGAGCTTTCTTT. The chain links TRBV30 to TRBJ1-1; no reliable D call. The CDR3 totals 12 residues. Trimming shortened V by 3 bases and J by 10 bases, and 15 bases separated the two germline ends. Per the germline V gene, CDR1 is GTSNPN and CDR2 is SVGIG (reference sequence).

The chain couples TRBV6-5 to TRBJ1-5; TRBD1 might be the D (5 bases). The V end lost 4 bases, the J end lost 2 bases, and 15 bases lay between the germline ends. Germline-derived CDR1 and CDR2 are MNHEY and SVGAGI. CDR3 size: 16 residues. CDR3 bases: TGTGCCAGCAGTTCGCAGTCAGGGTGGGGCAATCAGCCCCAGCATTTT. It codes for CASSSQSGWGNQPQHF.

The V gene is TRBV28, the J gene TRBJ1-1, with 7 bases matching TRBD1. Per the germline V gene, CDR1 is MDHEN and CDR2 is SYDVKM. V was clipped by 8 bases and J by 1 base; unmatched bases: 10. The CDR3 has 15 amino acids. The chain's CDR3 is CASGSTDRRNTEAFF. The CDR3 nucleotides read TGTGCCAGCGGGAGCACGGACAGGCGGAACACTGAAGCTTTCTTT.

The J gene is TRBJ2-5, the V gene TRBV5-1, with 9 bases that match TRBD2. CDR1 is SGHRS and CDR2 is YFSETQ in the germline V gene. The CDR3 spans 17 residues. V shed 4 bases, J shed 2 bases, and the junction held 12 bases outside the gene matches. The CDR3 loop reads CASSPPLAAGGQETQYF. The CDR3 nucleotides are TGCGCCAGCAGCCCACCTCTTGCAGCGGGGGGACAAGAGACCCAGTACTTC.

For this clone: The junction departs from germline at one end; a sequencing error may be responsible. This chain uses TRBV6-5 with TRBJ2-1; 11 bases fit TRBD2. The germline gives CDR1 MNHEY, CDR2 SVGAGI. The CDR3 spans 14 residues. The CDR3 is CASSSSGGGAEQFF. DNA for the CDR3: TGTGCTAGCAGCAGTAGCGGGGGGGGCGCTGAGCAGTTCTTC.

The sample holds one count of this clone. The chain uses TRBV10-3 and TRBJ2-3, with 8 positions matching TRBD2. The V and J ends lost 6 bases and 0 bases, in that order; junction bases with no gene match: 5. From germline, CDR1 is ENHRY and CDR2 SYGVKD. This CDR3 spans 15 amino acids. DNA of the CDR3: TGTGCCATCAGCGGGAGGGGGGGTAGCACAGATACGCAGTATTTT. The encoded protein is CAISGRGGSTDTQYF.